This T cell receptor beta chain was sequenced in a study of blood T cell repertoires in COVID-19. Per the original data handling: For nucleated cells, counts were estimated from reference gene primer amplification. Produced via immunoSEQ multiplex PCR; TCRdb's table is partial and in-frame only. The V and J calls and clone size were taken over from that table, and D and trimming were inferred from the DNA. The sample carries roughly 14,000 clones, around 80% recorded once. This clone came up a few times. From germline, CDR1 is SGDLS and CDR2 YYNGEE. After removal of 5 bases from V and 0 bases from J, the junction contained 10 bases not matched to a gene. CDR3 length equals 17 residues.

The chain joins TRBV9 to TRBJ2-1; 8 bases agree with TRBD2. The TCR sequence derives from a woman between 50 and 59 years old with active or convalescent COVID-19. The sample was peripheral blood. The CDR3 is CASSYIAGRDSYNEQFF. The CDR3 coding sequence is TGTGCCAGCAGTTATATAGCGGGGAGGGACTCCTACAATGAGCAGTTCTTC.